This T cell receptor beta chain was captured in a study of blood T cell repertoires in COVID-19 (dated by TCRdb to about 2020). Background on the whole study: The collaborator samples originated in the United States, Italy and Spain and spanned the acute and convalescent phases of COVID-19. Nearly every sample came with metadata listing a de-identified subject ID, COVID-19 status, age in years and sex. The samples were drawn from the first 160 participants of the ongoing ImmuneRACE study and from about 1,200 subjects provided by 6 global collaborators. Where available, HLA class I and class II types were taken from metadata supplied by the sample provider and were not determined by assay-based typing. Subjects who had been exposed to COVID-19, were actively infected with it, or had recovered from it provided the deeply sampled blood TCRbeta repertoires that made up the dataset. The material from the prospective study consisted of cDNA or gDNA derived from T cells, B-cell-depleted T cells, or PBMCs. A freely available public database, intended as a resource for researchers studying the immune response to SARS-CoV-2, is where the repertoires were released.

TCRbeta CDR3 regions were amplified from genomic DNA by means of the immunoSEQ Assay, a bias-controlled multiplex PCR. In the original analysis: The number of nucleated cells in each sample was estimated from the amplification of reference gene primers within the assay. To quantify the absolute abundance of each unique TCRbeta CDR3 rearrangement, sequence reads were collapsed and filtered. For each sample, productive Simpson clonality was calculated as the square root of Simpson's diversity index over productive rearrangements. This immuneACCESS table, as held by TCRdb, lists in-frame sequences with V and J called but not all clones. Of the missing ones, under half trace to an unresolved V gene in checked studies; the others have no known cause. V and J calls and clone size are given by that table; D and trimming were obtained from the DNA. The sample yields about 70,000 clones; roughly three quarters were counted once. Together, the top ten hold roughly 6% of the sample.

From a lookup of the germline V gene, CDR1 and CDR2 are SGHRS and YFSETQ. From V the trimming removes 0 bases and from J it removes 6 bases, while the gene matches leave 5 bases of the junction unaccounted for. The CDR3, cysteine through phenylalanine, is 14 amino acids long. Only the CDR3 part of the read is kept: 42 bases, read in frame from the first base. The research as a whole found: How much clinical and demographic metadata was included differed by source and by participant, and the metadata was provided uncurated.

Each collaborating institution followed its own protocols to collect whole blood in K2EDTA tubes. Collaborator samples were shipped for TCRbeta analysis as frozen whole blood, isolated PBMCs, or DNA extracted from either sample type. This clone was picked up a small number of times. The clone's antigen remains unknown. No base-level quality is on record; no much larger clone is a single base apart. The chain is assembled from TRBV5-1 and TRBJ2-7; 8 nucleotides in the junction match TRBD1. The sequencing input was peripheral blood. The TCR sequence derives from an older woman with acute or convalescent COVID-19. The CDR3 region: CASSLASGQGEQYF. Here is the DNA: TGCGCCAGCAGCTTGGCATCCGGACAGGGCGAGCAGTACTTC.